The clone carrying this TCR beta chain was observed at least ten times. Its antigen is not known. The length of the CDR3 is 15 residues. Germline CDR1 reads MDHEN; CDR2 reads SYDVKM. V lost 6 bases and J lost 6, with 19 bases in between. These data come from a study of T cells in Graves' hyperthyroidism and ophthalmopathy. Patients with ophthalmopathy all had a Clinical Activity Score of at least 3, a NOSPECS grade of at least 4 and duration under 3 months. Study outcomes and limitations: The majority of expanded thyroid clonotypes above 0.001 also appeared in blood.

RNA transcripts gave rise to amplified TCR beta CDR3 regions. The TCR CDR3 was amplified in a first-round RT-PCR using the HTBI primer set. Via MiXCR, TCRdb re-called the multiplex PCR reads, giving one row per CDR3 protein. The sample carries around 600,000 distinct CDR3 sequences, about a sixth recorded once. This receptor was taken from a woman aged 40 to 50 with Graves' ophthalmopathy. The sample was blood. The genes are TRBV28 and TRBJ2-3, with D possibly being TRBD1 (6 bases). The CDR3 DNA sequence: TGTGCCAGCAGCCTGGCTCTCCAGGGGTTGGATACGCAGTATTTT. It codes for CASSLALQGLDTQYF. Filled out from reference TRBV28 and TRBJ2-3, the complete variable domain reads DVKVTQSSRYLVKRTGEKVFLECVQDMDHENMFWYRQDPGLGLRLIYFSYDVKMKEKGDIPEGYSVSREKKERFSLILESASTNQTSMYLCASSLALQGLDTQYFGPGTRLTVL.